The 3 T cell receptor beta chains below all came from one sample that was sequenced in a study of beta chain features in type 1 diabetes. Findings and limits, study-wide: Shortening that was moderate but significant affected the TCRB CDR3s of Type 1 diabetes patients in all four CD4+ subsets.

Reverse transcription of all isolated RNA meant that expressed TCRB transcripts were sequenced. Data came from immunoSEQ multiplex PCR; TCRdb stores just in-frame clones and leaves some out. The sample has more than 250,000 clones; 13% to 15% are singletons. The antigens of these receptors remain unknown. Sequencing was performed on naive CD4+ T cells from blood. These receptors originate from a man between 25 and 39 years old with type 1 diabetes.

The V call is TRBV5-1, the J call TRBJ2-3; TRBD2 is a possible D gene (6 bases). CDR3 length: 15 residues. Trimming took 2 bases from V and 2 from J, leaving 12 bases between them. Germline V gene sequence: CDR1 SGHRS, CDR2 YFSETQ. CDR3 nucleotides: TGCGCCAGCAGCTTACCCGCGGGGTCCACAGATACGCAGTATTTT. Protein product: CASSLPAGSTDTQYF.

The chain employs TRBV7-9 and TRBJ1-2; D is unclear. Germline assignment: CDR1 SEHNR and CDR2 FQNEAQ (reference sequence). V lost 8 bases to trimming and J lost 7 bases, with 20 bases between them. This CDR3 region has 14 residues. The CDR3 region is CASQEGWVLSGYTF. In nucleotides, the CDR3 is TGTGCCAGCCAAGAGGGTTGGGTTCTGAGTGGCTACACCTTC.

The chain uses TRBV27 and TRBJ2-2; 7 nucleotides match TRBD1. Looked up from germline, CDR1 is MNHEY and CDR2 is SMNVEV (reference sequence). This CDR3 spans 13 amino acids. Trimming removed 4 bases from V and 6 bases from J; junction bases left unmatched: 2. CDR3 nucleotide sequence: TGTGCCAGCAGTTGGACAGGATCCGGGGAGCTGTTTTTT. This sequence encodes CASSWTGSGELFF.